This TCR beta chain was captured by sequencing in a study of shared clonotypes between healthy human individuals. Study-wide results and limits: Genetic and exposure-history diversity was limited by the few donors.

The method was immunoSEQ multiplex PCR; TCRdb's version includes in-frame clones alone and lacks a portion of them. The sample carries under 1,100,000 clones, about 80% recorded once. This CDR3 is 16 amino acids long. Germline CDR1 is SGHRS and CDR2 is YFSETQ. The junction had 12 bases not matched to a gene; V was cut back by 2 bases and J by 7 bases. Points on this clone: The antigen is not known.

The sequenced sample was memory CD4+ T cells from PBMCs. Subset of the sample: CD45RA-negative fraction. The source is a man aged 18 to 29 in good health. Some clones in this sample may be carry-over from other donors' samples. The chain links TRBV5-1 to TRBJ2-1, with TRBD1 matching 7 bases. The CDR3 DNA is TGCGCCAGCAGCTTTCTCCCCGGGACAGATGCTAATGAGCAGTTCTTC. It translates to CASSFLPGTDANEQFF.